Sequencing of this TCR beta chain was carried out in a study of blood T cell repertoires in COVID-19 (dated by TCRdb to between 2020 and 2021). Study-level background: Samples covering the acute and convalescent phases of COVID-19 were provided by collaborators in the United States, Italy and Spain. Samples came from the ongoing ImmuneRACE study (first 160 participants) plus 1,254 subjects from 6 global collaborators. A de-identified subject ID, COVID-19 status, age in years and sex were almost always included in the sample metadata. The repertoires were made available in a free public database intended to serve as a resource for research on the immune response to SARS-CoV-2. Deeply sampled blood TCRbeta repertoires from subjects exposed to, actively infected with, or recovered from COVID-19 were included in the dataset. HLA class I and class II types, where available, came from metadata supplied by the sample provider rather than from assay-based typing. The prospective study material was composed of cDNA or gDNA derived from T cells, B-cell-depleted T cells, or PBMCs. Here is what the overall study found, with its caveats: The quantity of clinical and demographic metadata differed by source and by participant and was supplied without curation.

Looking up the germline V gene (reference sequence) yields CDR1 GTSNPN and CDR2 SVGIG. At the junction V is shortened by 1 base and J by 6 bases, with 12 bases in between. The CDR3 has 14 amino acids, counting the end cysteine and phenylalanine. Only CDR3 DNA is held: 42 bases, read in frame from base 1. Enrolling through a virtual design, the prospective study's participants ranged in age from roughly 18 to 90 years and lived across 20 to 25 United States geographic areas. Cohort assignment in the prospective study relied on participant-reported clinical history from a screening survey and a study questionnaire. Each participant in the prospective study had whole blood, serum and a nasopharyngeal or oropharyngeal swab collected by mobile phlebotomists. Prospective study participants could optionally give additional blood draws and questionnaires over a 2-month period. Before DNA extraction, blood samples from the prospective study were shipped at room temperature or frozen.

Remarks on this clone: Which antigen it targets is not known. The record has no base qualities; no much larger clone is one base away.

TCRbeta CDR3 regions were amplified from genomic DNA using the immunoSEQ Assay, a bias-controlled multiplex PCR. In the authors' own workflow: Within the assay, amplification of reference gene primers was used to estimate how many nucleated cells each sample contained. To quantify the absolute abundance of each unique TCRbeta CDR3 rearrangement, sequence reads were collapsed and filtered. For each sample, productive Simpson clonality was calculated as the square root of Simpson's diversity index over productive rearrangements. In its TCRdb copy, this immuneACCESS table keeps in-frame sequences only and misses some clones. Where compared with another copy, unresolved V genes explain less than half of these, and the others have no known cause. V, J and clone size derive from that table, while D and trimming were established from the DNA sequence. The sample table records about 250,000 clones; roughly 87% of these occur just once. The top ten constitute just over 2.5% of the sample.

The sequence was collected from a woman between 25 and 40 years old with acute COVID-19. Sample: PBMCs or T cells enriched from blood (not recorded which). The chain couples TRBV30 to TRBJ2-2; TRBD2 could be the D gene, as 7 bases match. The DNA sequence is TGTGCCTGGAGTGGGGGGGGCTACGCCGGGGAGCTGTTTTTT. The resulting protein is CAWSGGGYAGELFF.